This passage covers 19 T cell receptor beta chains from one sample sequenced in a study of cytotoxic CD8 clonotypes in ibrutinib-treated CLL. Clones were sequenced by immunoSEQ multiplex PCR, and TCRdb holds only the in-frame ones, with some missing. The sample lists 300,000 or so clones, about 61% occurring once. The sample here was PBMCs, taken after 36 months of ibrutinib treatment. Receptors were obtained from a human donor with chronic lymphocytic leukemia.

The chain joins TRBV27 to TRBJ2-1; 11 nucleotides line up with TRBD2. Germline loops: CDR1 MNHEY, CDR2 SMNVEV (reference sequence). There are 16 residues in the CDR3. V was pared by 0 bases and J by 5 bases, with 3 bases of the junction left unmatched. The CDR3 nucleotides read TGTGCCAGCAGTTTATCCGGGACTAGCGGACACAATGAGCAGTTCTTC. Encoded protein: CASSLSGTSGHNEQFF.

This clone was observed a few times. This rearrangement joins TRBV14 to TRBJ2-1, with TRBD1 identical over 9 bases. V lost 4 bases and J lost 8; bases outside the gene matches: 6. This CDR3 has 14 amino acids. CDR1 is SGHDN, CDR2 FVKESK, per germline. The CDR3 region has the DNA TGTGCCAGCAGCCTCCGGGACAGGGTGGATGAGCAGTTCTTC. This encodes CASSLRDRVDEQFF.

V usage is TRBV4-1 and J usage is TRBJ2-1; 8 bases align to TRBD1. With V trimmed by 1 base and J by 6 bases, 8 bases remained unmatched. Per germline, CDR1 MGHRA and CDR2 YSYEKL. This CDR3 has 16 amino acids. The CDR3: CASSQGQGYIGNEQFF. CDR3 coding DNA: TGCGCCAGCAGCCAAGGACAGGGGTATATTGGCAATGAGCAGTTCTTC.

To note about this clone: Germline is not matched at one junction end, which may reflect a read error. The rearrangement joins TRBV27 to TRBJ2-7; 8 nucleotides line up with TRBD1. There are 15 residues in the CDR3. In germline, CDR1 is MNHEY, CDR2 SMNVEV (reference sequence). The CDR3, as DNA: TGTGCCACCTCCCCCAGACAGGGGCTCTCCCCCTCCACGGTGTTC. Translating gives CATSPRQGLSPSTVF.

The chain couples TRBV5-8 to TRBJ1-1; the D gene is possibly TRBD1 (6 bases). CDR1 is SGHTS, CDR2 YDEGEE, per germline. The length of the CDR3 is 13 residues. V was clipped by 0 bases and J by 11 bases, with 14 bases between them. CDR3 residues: CASSLAQGSEAFF. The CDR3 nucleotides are TGTGCCAGCAGCTTGGCTCAGGGGTCGGAGGCTTTCTTT. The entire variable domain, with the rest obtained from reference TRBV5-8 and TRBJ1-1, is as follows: EAGVTQSPTHLIKTRGQQATLRCSPISGHTSVYWYQQALGLGLQFLLWYDEGEERNRGNFPPRFSGRQFPNYSSELNVNALELEDSALYLCASSLAQGSEAFFGQGTRLTVV.

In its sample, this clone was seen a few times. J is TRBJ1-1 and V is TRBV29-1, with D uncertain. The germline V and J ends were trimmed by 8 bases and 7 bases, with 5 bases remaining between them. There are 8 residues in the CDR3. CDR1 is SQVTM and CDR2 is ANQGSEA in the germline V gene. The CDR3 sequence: CSTDEAFF. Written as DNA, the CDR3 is TGCAGCACGGATGAAGCTTTCTTT.

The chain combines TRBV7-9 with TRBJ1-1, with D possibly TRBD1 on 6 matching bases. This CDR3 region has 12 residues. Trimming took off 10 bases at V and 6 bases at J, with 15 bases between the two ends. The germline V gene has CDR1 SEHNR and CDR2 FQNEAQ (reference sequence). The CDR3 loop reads CATNRVRAEAFF. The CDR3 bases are TGTGCCACCAACAGGGTGAGGGCTGAAGCTTTCTTT. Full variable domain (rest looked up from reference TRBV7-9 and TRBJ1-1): DTGVSQNPRHKITKRGQNVTFRCDPISEHNRLYWYRQTLGQGPEFLTYFQNEAQLEKSRLLSDRFSAERPKGSFSTLEIQRTEQGDSAMYLCATNRVRAEAFFGQGTRLTVV.

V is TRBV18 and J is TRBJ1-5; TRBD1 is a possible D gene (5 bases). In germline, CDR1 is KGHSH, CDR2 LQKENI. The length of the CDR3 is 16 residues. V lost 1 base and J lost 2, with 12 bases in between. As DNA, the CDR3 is TGTGCCAGCTCACCACGGGGCGGCCCACGCAATCAGCCCCAGCATTTT. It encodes CASSPRGGPRNQPQHF.

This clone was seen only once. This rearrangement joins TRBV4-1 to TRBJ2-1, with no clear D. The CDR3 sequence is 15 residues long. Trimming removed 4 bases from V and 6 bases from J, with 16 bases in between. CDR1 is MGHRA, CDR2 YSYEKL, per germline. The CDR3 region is CASSPLGGRANEQFF. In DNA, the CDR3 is TGCGCCAGCAGCCCTTTGGGCGGACGGGCCAATGAGCAGTTCTTC.

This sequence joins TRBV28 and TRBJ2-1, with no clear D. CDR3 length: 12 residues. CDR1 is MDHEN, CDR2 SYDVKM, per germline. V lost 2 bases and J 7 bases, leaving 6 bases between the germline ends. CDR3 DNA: TGTGCCAGCAGTTTAGACATAAATGAGCAGTTCTTC. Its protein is CASSLDINEQFF. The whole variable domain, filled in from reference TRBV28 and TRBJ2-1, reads DVKVTQSSRYLVKRTGEKVFLECVQDMDHENMFWYRQDPGLGLRLIYFSYDVKMKEKGDIPEGYSVSREKKERFSLILESASTNQTSMYLCASSLDINEQFFGPGTRLTVL.

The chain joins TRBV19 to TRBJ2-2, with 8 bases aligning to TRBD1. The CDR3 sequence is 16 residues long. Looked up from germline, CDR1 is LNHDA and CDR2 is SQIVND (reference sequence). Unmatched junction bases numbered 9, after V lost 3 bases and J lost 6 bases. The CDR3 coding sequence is TGTGCCAGTAGTATTTCGACAGGGGAGAGCGCCGGGGAGCTGTTTTTT. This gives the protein CASSISTGESAGELFF.

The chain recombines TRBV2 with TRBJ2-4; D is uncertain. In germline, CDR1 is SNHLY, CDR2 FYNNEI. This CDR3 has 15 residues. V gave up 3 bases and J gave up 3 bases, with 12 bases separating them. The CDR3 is CASSDPGHGKNIQYF. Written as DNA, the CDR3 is TGTGCCAGCAGTGACCCAGGTCACGGCAAAAACATTCAGTACTTC.

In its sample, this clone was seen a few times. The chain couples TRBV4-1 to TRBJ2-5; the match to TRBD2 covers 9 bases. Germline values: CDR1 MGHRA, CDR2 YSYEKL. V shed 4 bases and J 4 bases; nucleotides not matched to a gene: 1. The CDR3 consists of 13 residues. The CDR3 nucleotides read TGCGCCAGCAGCCTAGCGGGAGTAGAGACCCAGTACTTC. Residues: CASSLAGVETQYF.

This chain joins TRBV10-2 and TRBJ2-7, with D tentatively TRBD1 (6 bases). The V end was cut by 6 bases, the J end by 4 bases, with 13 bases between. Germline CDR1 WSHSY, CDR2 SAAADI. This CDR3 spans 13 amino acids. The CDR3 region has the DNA TGCGCCAGCAGAGGGGCAGGGGCTTACGAGCAGTACTTC. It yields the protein CASRGAGAYEQYF.

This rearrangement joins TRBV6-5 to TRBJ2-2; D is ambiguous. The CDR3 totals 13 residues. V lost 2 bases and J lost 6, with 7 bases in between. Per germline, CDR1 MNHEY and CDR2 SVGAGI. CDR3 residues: CASSYIVAGELFF. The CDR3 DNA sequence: TGTGCCAGCAGTTACATCGTCGCCGGGGAGCTGTTTTTT.

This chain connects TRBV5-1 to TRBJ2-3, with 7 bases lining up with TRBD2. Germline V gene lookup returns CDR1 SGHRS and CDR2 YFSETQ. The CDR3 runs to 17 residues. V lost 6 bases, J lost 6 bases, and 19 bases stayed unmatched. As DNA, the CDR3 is TGCGCCAGCAACAAGGGAGGGACTAACACATTTTCGGATACGCAGTATTTT. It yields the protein CASNKGGTNTFSDTQYF.

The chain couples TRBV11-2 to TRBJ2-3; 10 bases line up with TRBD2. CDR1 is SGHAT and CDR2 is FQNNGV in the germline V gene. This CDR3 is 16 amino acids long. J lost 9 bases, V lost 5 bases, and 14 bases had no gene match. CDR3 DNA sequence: TGTGCCAGCAGCACTCCAGCGGGGGGGACTCTTGGGACGCAGTATTTT. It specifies CASSTPAGGTLGTQYF. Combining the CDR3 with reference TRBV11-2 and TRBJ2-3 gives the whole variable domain EAGVAQSPRYKIIEKRQSVAFWCNPISGHATLYWYQQILGQGPKLLIQFQNNGVVDDSQLPKDRFSAERLKGVDSTLKIQPAKLEDSAVYLCASSTPAGGTLGTQYFGPGTRLTVL.

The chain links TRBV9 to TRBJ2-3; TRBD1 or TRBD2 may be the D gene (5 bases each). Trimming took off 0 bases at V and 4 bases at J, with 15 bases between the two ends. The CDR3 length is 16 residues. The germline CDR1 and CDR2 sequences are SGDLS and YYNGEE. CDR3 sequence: CASSVGVGRSPDTQYF. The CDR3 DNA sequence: TGTGCCAGCAGCGTAGGGGTGGGACGGTCTCCAGATACGCAGTATTTT.

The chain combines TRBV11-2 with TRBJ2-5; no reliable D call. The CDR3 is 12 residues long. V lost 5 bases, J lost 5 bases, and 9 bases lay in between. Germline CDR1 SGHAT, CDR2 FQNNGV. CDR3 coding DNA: TGTGCCAGCAGCCCCCAAAGGGAGACCCAGTACTTC. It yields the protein CASSPQRETQYF.